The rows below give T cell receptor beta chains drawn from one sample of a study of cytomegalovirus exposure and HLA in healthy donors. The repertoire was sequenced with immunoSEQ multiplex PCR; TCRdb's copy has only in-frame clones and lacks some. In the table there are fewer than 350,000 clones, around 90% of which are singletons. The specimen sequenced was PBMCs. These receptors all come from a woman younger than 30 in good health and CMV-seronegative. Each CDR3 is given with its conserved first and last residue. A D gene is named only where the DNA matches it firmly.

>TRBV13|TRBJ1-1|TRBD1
CASSAGQPEAFF
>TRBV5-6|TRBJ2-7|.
CASSFFGYYEQYF
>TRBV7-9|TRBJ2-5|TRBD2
CASSPIAGPLETQYF
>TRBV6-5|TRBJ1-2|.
CASSYSIGDHYGYTF
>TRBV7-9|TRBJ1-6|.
CAGGGTGIGPLHF
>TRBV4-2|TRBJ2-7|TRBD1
CASSLATGQGAYEQYF
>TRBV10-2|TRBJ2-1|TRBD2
CASTGLAGGPYNEQFF
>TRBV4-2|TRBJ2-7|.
CASSQEGAAGQYF
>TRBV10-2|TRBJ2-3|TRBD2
CASSELAGGLTDTQYF
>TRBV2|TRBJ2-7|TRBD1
CASTPAGGSEQYF
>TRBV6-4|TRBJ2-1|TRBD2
CASSVSGGAKYNEQFF
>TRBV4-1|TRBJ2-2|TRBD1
CASRPRTGIGELFF
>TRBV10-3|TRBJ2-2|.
CAIRRDTGELFF
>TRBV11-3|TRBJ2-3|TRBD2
CASSKERGGAYTQYF
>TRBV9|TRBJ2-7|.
CASSVTPGGGQYF
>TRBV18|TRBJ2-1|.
CASSPSDRSSYNEQFF
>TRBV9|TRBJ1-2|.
CASSPRLDLANYGYTF
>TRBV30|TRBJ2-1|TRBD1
CAWSKLQGVEEQFF
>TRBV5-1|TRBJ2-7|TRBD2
CASSPGLAGPSYEQYF
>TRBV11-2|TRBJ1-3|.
CASSFVERERAGNTIYF
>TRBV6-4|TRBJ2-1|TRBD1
CASSPRDRGHNEQFF
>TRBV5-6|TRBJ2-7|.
CASSQAGMGAYEQYF